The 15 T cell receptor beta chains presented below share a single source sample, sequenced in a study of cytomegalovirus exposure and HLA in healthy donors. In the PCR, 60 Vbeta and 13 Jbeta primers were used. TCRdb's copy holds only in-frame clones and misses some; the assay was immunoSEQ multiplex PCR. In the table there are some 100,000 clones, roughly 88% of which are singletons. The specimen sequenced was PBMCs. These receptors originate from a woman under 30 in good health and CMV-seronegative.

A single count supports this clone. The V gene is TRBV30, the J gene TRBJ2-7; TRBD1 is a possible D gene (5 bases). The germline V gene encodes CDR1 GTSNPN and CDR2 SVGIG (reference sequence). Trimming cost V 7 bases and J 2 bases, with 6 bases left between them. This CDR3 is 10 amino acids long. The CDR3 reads CASGTYEQYF. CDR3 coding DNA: TGTGCCTCAGGGACCTACGAGCAGTACTTC.

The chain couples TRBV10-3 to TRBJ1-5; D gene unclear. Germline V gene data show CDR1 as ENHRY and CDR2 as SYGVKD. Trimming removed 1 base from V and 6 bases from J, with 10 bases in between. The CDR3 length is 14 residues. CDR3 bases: TGTGCCATCAGTGAGTATCAAGGGAGTCAGCCCCAGCATTTT. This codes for CAISEYQGSQPQHF.

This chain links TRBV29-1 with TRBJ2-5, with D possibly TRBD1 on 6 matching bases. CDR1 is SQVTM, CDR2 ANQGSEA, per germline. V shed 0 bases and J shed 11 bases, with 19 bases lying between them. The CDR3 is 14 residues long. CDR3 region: CSVEDRTGGSGQYF. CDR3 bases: TGCAGCGTTGAAGATCGGACTGGGGGCTCGGGGCAGTACTTC.

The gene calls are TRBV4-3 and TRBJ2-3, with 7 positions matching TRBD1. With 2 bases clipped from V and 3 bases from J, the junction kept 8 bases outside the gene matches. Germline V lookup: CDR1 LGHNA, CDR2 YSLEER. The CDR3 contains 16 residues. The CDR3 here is CASSQNRGYGTDTQYF. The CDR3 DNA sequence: TGCGCCAGCAGCCAAAACAGGGGATATGGTACAGATACGCAGTATTTT.

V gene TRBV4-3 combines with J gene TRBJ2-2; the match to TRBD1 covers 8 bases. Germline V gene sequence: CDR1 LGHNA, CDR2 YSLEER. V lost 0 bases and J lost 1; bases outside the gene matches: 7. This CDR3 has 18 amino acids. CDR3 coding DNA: TGCGCCAGCAGCCAAGATGTGACAGGGGCCGGGAACACCGGGGAGCTGTTTTTT. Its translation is CASSQDVTGAGNTGELFF.

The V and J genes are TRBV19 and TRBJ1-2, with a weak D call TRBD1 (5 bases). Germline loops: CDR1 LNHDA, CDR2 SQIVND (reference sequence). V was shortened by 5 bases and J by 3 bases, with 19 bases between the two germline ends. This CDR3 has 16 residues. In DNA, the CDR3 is TGTGCCAGTAGTGTGTTAGCGGCTGTAGGGGACTATGGCTACACCTTC. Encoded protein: CASSVLAAVGDYGYTF. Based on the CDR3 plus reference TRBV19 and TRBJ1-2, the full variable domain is DGGITQSPKYLFRKEGQNVTLSCEQNLNHDAMYWYRQDPGQGLRLIYYSQIVNDFQKGDIAEGYSVSREKKESFPLTVTSAQKNPTAFYLCASSVLAAVGDYGYTFGSGTRLTVV.

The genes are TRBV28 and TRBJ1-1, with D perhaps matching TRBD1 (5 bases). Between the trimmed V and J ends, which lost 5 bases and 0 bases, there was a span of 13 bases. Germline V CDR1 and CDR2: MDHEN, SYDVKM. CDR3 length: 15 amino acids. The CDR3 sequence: CASSPPTVMNTEAFF. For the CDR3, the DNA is TGTGCCAGCAGTCCCCCGACAGTCATGAACACTGAAGCTTTCTTT.

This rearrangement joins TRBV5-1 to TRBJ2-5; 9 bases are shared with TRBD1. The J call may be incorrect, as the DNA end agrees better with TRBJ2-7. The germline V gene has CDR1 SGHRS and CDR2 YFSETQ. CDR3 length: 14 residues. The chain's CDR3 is CASNPGTGNYEQYF. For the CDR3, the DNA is TGCGCCAGCAATCCAGGGACAGGGAACTACGAGCAGTACTTC.

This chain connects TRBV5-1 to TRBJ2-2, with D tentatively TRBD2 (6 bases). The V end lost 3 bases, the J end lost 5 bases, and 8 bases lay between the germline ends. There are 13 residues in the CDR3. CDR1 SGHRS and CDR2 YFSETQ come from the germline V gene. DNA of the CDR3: TGCGCCAGCAGCTGGGGGGATACCGGGGAGCTGTTTTTT. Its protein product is CASSWGDTGELFF.

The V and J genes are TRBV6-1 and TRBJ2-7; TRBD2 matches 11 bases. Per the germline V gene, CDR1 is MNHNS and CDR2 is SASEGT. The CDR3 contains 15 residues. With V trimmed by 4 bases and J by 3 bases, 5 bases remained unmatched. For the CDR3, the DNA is TGTGCCAGCAGTGGGGGGACTAGCGGACTCTACGAGCAGTACTTC. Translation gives CASSGGTSGLYEQYF.

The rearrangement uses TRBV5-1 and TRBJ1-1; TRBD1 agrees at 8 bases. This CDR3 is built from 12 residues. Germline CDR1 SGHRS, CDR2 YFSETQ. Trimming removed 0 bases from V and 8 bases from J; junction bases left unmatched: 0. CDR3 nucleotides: TGCGCCAGCAGCTTGGCAGGGGGCGAAGCTTTCTTT. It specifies CASSLAGGEAFF. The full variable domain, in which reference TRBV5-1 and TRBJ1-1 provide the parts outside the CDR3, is KAGVTQTPRYLIKTRGQQVTLSCSPISGHRSVSWYQQTPGQGLQFLFEYFSETQRNKGNFPGRFSGRQFSNSRSEMNVSTLELGDSALYLCASSLAGGEAFFGQGTRLTVV.

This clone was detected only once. CDR3 sequence reads: CASSVDPHLNTEAFF. In nucleotides, the CDR3 is TGTGCCAGCAGCGTAGATCCGCACTTGAACACTGAAGCTTTCTTT. This sequence joins TRBV9 and TRBJ1-1; D remains ambiguous. The length of the CDR3 is 15 residues. Germline CDR1 is SGDLS and CDR2 is YYNGEE. V shed 0 bases and J shed 0 bases, with 9 bases lying between them. The full variable domain, completed using reference TRBV9 and TRBJ1-1, is DSGVTQTPKHLITATGQRVTLRCSPRSGDLSVYWYQQSLDQGLQFLIQYYNGEERAKGNILERFSAQQFPDLHSELNLSSLELGDSALYFCASSVDPHLNTEAFFGQGTRLTVV.

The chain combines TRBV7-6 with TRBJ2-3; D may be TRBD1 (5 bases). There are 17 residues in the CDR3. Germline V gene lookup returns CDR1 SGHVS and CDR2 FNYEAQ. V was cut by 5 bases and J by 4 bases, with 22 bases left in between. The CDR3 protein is CASSPRPGRAIADTQYF. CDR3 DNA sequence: TGTGCCAGCAGCCCCCGCCCGGGCAGGGCCATCGCAGATACGCAGTATTTT. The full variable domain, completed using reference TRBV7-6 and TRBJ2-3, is GAGVSQSPRYKVTKRGQDVALRCDPISGHVSLYWYRQALGQGPEFLTYFNYEAQQDKSGLPNDRFSAERPEGSISTLTIQRTEQRDSAMYRCASSPRPGRAIADTQYFGPGTRLTVL.

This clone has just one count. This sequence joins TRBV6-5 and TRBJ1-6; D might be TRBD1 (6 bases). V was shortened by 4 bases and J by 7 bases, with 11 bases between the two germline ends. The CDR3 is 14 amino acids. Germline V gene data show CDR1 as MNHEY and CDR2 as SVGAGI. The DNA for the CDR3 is TGTGCCAGCAGTTTCAGGGGAGAAAATTCACCCCTCCACTTT. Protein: CASSFRGENSPLHF.

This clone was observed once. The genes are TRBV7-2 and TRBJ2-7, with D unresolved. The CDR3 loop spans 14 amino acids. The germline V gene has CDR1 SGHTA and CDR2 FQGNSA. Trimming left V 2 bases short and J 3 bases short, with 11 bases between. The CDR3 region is CASSLSRQNYEQYF. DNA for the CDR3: TGTGCCAGCAGCTTATCGCGGCAGAACTACGAGCAGTACTTC.